This is a list of T cell receptor beta chains from one sample in a study of CD8 T cells in Susac syndrome. Each CDR3 protein is one row after TCRdb ran MiXCR on the immunoSEQ multiplex PCR reads. The sample records 200,000 to 250,000 distinct CDR3 sequences, just under 95% being singletons. Sequencing used CD4+ T cells from PBMCs. Receptors originate from a human donor with multiple sclerosis. CDR3s include the opening cysteine and the closing phenylalanine or tryptophan. Fields, in order: J gene, clone size, D gene, V gene, CDR3 DNA, CDR3 protein. A D gene is named only where the DNA matches it firmly. A clone size is listed for some rows: how often the clone was seen (once, few, many), or a class if it is expanded.

J gene: TRBJ2-7; clone size: -; D gene: -; V gene: TRBV20-1; CDR3 DNA: TGCAGTGCTAGGGACTCTTCCGGGGAGCAGTACTTC; CDR3 protein: CSARDSSGEQYF
J gene: TRBJ1-6; clone size: -; D gene: -; V gene: TRBV3-1; CDR3 DNA: TGTGCCAGCTCCGTGGCTCGGACGGGGAATTCACCCCTCCACTTT; CDR3 protein: CASSVARTGNSPLHF
J gene: TRBJ1-1; clone size: -; D gene: TRBD1; V gene: TRBV29-1; CDR3 DNA: TGCAGCGCTAGACAGGGGGCCCCCTGGACTGAAGCTTTCTTT; CDR3 protein: CSARQGAPWTEAFF
J gene: TRBJ2-7; clone size: -; D gene: TRBD1; V gene: TRBV20-1; CDR3 DNA: TGCAGTGCTACGGGACAGCCAGGTGCGGAGCAGTACTTC; CDR3 protein: CSATGQPGAEQYF
J gene: TRBJ2-5; clone size: -; D gene: -; V gene: TRBV4-1; CDR3 DNA: TGCGCCAGCAGCCAAGGTGTTCTCGAGACCCAGTACTTC; CDR3 protein: CASSQGVLETQYF
J gene: TRBJ2-2; clone size: -; D gene: TRBD2; V gene: TRBV4-2; CDR3 DNA: TGTGCCAGCAGCCAAGATCTTCTAGCGGGGAACACCGGGGAGCTGTTTTTT; CDR3 protein: CASSQDLLAGNTGELFF
J gene: TRBJ2-1; clone size: -; D gene: TRBD2; V gene: TRBV19; CDR3 DNA: TGTGCCAGTAGCTCCAGCGGGGGTTGGTACAATGAGCAGTTCTTC; CDR3 protein: CASSSSGGWYNEQFF
J gene: TRBJ2-7; clone size: -; D gene: -; V gene: TRBV30; CDR3 DNA: TGTGCCTCCCGGGGGACCACGTACGAGCAGTACTTC; CDR3 protein: CASRGTTYEQYF
J gene: TRBJ1-2; clone size: -; D gene: -; V gene: TRBV12-3/TRBV12-4; CDR3 DNA: TGTGCCAGCGGACTCGCCGGGGCTTCCTATGGCTACACCTTC; CDR3 protein: CASGLAGASYGYTF
J gene: TRBJ1-6; clone size: -; D gene: -; V gene: TRBV12-3/TRBV12-4; CDR3 DNA: TGTGCCAGCAGTTTAGCCAGCTCCTATAATTCACCCCTCCACTTT; CDR3 protein: CASSLASSYNSPLHF
J gene: TRBJ1-1; clone size: -; D gene: -; V gene: TRBV29-1; CDR3 DNA: TGCAGCGGGACAAGGGCCCTCAACACTGAAGCTTTCTTT; CDR3 protein: CSGTRALNTEAFF
J gene: TRBJ2-5; clone size: -; D gene: TRBD2; V gene: TRBV20-1; CDR3 DNA: TGCAGTGCTATAAGCGGGGGGCCGGGAGAGACCCAGTACTTC; CDR3 protein: CSAISGGPGETQYF
J gene: TRBJ2-7; clone size: -; D gene: TRBD1; V gene: TRBV27; CDR3 DNA: TGTGCCAGCAGTCCAACGATCCCGGGACAGGGTTTTTCCGAGCAGTACTTC; CDR3 protein: CASSPTIPGQGFSEQYF
J gene: TRBJ2-1; clone size: once; D gene: TRBD2; V gene: TRBV9; CDR3 DNA: TGTGCCAGCAGCGTAGGCAGTGGCGGGGGATACAATGAGCAGTTCTTC; CDR3 protein: CASSVGSGGGYNEQFF
J gene: TRBJ2-3; clone size: -; D gene: -; V gene: TRBV7-9; CDR3 DNA: TGTGCCAGCAGCTTAAAGGCATTAAGCACAGATACGCAGTATTTT; CDR3 protein: CASSLKALSTDTQYF
J gene: TRBJ1-2; clone size: -; D gene: -; V gene: TRBV27; CDR3 DNA: TGTGCCAGCAGTCCCCAGGTCCATCCAAGAGGCTACACCTTC; CDR3 protein: CASSPQVHPRGYTF
J gene: TRBJ1-1; clone size: -; D gene: -; V gene: TRBV3-1; CDR3 DNA: TGTGCCAGCAGCGAAATGGGGAACACTGAAGCTTTCTTT; CDR3 protein: CASSEMGNTEAFF
J gene: TRBJ1-5; clone size: -; D gene: -; V gene: TRBV10-2; CDR3 DNA: TGCGCCAGCAGTGAGTCCTTCTTAGGGCAGCCCCAGCATTTT; CDR3 protein: CASSESFLGQPQHF
J gene: TRBJ2-2; clone size: -; D gene: TRBD2; V gene: TRBV29-1; CDR3 DNA: TGCAGCGTTGGGCCACGAGCGGGGACCACCGGGGAGCTGTTTTTT; CDR3 protein: CSVGPRAGTTGELFF
J gene: TRBJ1-5; clone size: -; D gene: -; V gene: TRBV20-1; CDR3 DNA: TGCAGTGCTAACCGGCGGAATCAGCCCCAGCATTTT; CDR3 protein: CSANRRNQPQHF
J gene: TRBJ2-5; clone size: once; D gene: TRBD2; V gene: TRBV29-1; CDR3 DNA: TGCAGCGTTGAGACTAGCGGGGGACAAGAGACCCAGTACTTC; CDR3 protein: CSVETSGGQETQYF
J gene: TRBJ1-5; clone size: -; D gene: -; V gene: TRBV27; CDR3 DNA: TGTGCCAGCAGTTTAGGTGTTCAGCCCCAGCATTTT; CDR3 protein: CASSLGVQPQHF
J gene: TRBJ2-1; clone size: -; D gene: TRBD2; V gene: TRBV4-2; CDR3 DNA: TGTGCCAGCAGCCTCGGGACTAGCGGGGGCGGTGAGCAGTTCTTC; CDR3 protein: CASSLGTSGGGEQFF
J gene: TRBJ1-1; clone size: -; D gene: -; V gene: TRBV3-1; CDR3 DNA: TGTGCCAGCAGCCCCGATCCTAGGGACACTGAAGCTTTCTTT; CDR3 protein: CASSPDPRDTEAFF
J gene: TRBJ1-2; clone size: -; D gene: -; V gene: TRBV3-1; CDR3 DNA: TGTGCCAGCAGCCAAGTGAGGGGCAGCTACACCTTC; CDR3 protein: CASSQVRGSYTF